Presented here are 20 T cell receptor beta chains from one specimen sequenced in a study of CD8 T cells in Susac syndrome. Random hexamers were used to reverse transcribe the RNA input (about 0.45 to 1 ug). From the immunoSEQ multiplex PCR reads, TCRdb called clonotypes with MiXCR, one entry per CDR3 protein. The sample lists around 69,000 distinct CDR3 sequences; 96% were seen once. Material for sequencing was CD4+ T cells from PBMCs. The receptor set was obtained from a human donor with multiple sclerosis.

The chain couples TRBV29-1 to TRBJ1-2; 12 bases align to TRBD1. CDR1 and CDR2 from the germline V gene are SQVTM and ANQGSEA. V gave up 3 bases and J gave up 7 bases; unmatched junction bases: 6. The CDR3 totals 14 residues. CDR3 sequence (DNA): TGCAGCGTTGAGAAGGGACAGGGGGCCTCTGGCTACACCTTC. It is translated as CSVEKGQGASGYTF.

J is TRBJ2-5 and V is TRBV20-1; D not resolved. Trimming removed 2 bases at V and 5 bases at J, with 12 bases between. Germline V gives CDR1 DFQATT, CDR2 SNEGSKA (reference sequence). The length of the CDR3 is 13 residues. CDR3 amino acids: CSARLTKSETQYF. The CDR3 DNA is TGCAGTGCTAGACTTACTAAGTCTGAGACCCAGTACTTC.

V gene TRBV29-1 combines with J gene TRBJ2-6, with D unresolved. With 2 bases removed from V and 0 bases from J, the gap between germline ends came to 20 bases. The CDR3 spans 19 residues. Germline values: CDR1 SQVTM, CDR2 ANQGSEA. CDR3 in amino acids: CSVEKPDTETISGANVLTF. The DNA of the CDR3 is TGCAGCGTTGAAAAACCTGATACGGAAACGATCTCTGGGGCCAACGTCCTGACTTTC.

This clonotype has just a few counts. This sequence joins TRBV30 and TRBJ2-7, with D perhaps TRBD2 (6 bases). Deletions cut 1 base from V and 2 bases from J, with 6 bases between. Germline-derived CDR1 and CDR2 are GTSNPN and SVGIG (reference sequence). The CDR3 covers 12 residues. Here the CDR3 DNA reads TGTGCCTGGAGTGCGGGAGCCTACGAGCAGTACTTC. Residues: CAWSAGAYEQYF.

The V and J genes are TRBV12-3 or TRBV12-4 and TRBJ2-6; D is unclear. V was shortened by 5 bases and J by 0 bases, with 8 bases between the two germline ends. The CDR3 has 15 amino acids. CDR3 protein: CASSRQLSGANVLTF. The CDR3, as DNA: TGTGCCAGCAGTAGACAACTCTCTGGGGCCAACGTCCTGACTTTC.

V is TRBV27 and J is TRBJ1-4; D may be TRBD1 (5 bases). V was pared by 2 bases and J by 5 bases, with 18 bases between. The germline gives CDR1 MNHEY, CDR2 SMNVEV (reference sequence). There are 17 residues in the CDR3. CDR3 in DNA: TGTGCCAGCAGTTTAAGTTTCAGGGAAGCCTTCAATGAAAAACTGTTTTTT. Protein: CASSLSFREAFNEKLFF.

This chain uses TRBV30 with TRBJ2-3; TRBD2 is a possible D gene (6 bases). The germline V and J ends were trimmed by 0 bases and 3 bases, with 16 bases remaining between them. Germline-derived CDR1 and CDR2 are GTSNPN and SVGIG (reference sequence). The CDR3 runs 16 residues. CDR3: CAWSVFGAGLTDTQYF. In DNA form, the CDR3 reads TGTGCCTGGAGTGTATTCGGGGCGGGGCTGACAGATACGCAGTATTTT.

The sample holds one count of this clonotype. J is TRBJ1-1 and V is TRBV5-1; 9 bases map to TRBD1. The germline CDR1 and CDR2 sequences are SGHRS and YFSETQ. The CDR3 is 16 amino acids. J was trimmed by 1 base and V by 4 bases; bases with no gene match: 8. The CDR3, as DNA: TGCGCCAGCAGCCCTTACCCGGGACAGGGGAACACTGAAGCTTTCTTT. Translating gives CASSPYPGQGNTEAFF.

A few counts support this clonotype. This sequence joins TRBV6-1 and TRBJ1-4; D call uncertain. V was clipped by 3 bases and J by 0 bases, with 5 bases between them. There are 14 residues in the CDR3. The germline V gene has CDR1 MNHNS and CDR2 SASEGT. The CDR3 nucleotides read TGTGCCAGCAGTGACCGAGCAACTAATGAAAAACTGTTTTTT. It encodes CASSDRATNEKLFF.

The J gene is TRBJ2-7, the V gene TRBV7-2; the D is unclear. Per the germline V gene, CDR1 is SGHTA and CDR2 is FQGNSA. V dropped 1 base and J dropped 6 bases, with 10 bases sitting between them. The CDR3 is 13 amino acids. CDR3 residues: CASSLVPQSEQYF. The CDR3 DNA reads as TGTGCCAGCAGCTTAGTCCCCCAGAGCGAGCAGTACTTC.

This chain uses TRBV4-2 with TRBJ2-7; a weak D match, TRBD2 (6 bases). Trimming pared 1 base from V and 0 bases from J, leaving 16 bases between. Germline-derived CDR1 and CDR2 are LGHNA and YNFKEQ. The CDR3 covers 17 residues. CDR3 DNA sequence: TGTGCCAGCAGCCAAGCAGGGAGGCAACCCTACTCCTACGAGCAGTACTTC. This encodes CASSQAGRQPYSYEQYF.

The chain joins TRBV30 to TRBJ2-2; D remains unclear. The CDR3 length is 14 residues. V was pared by 4 bases and J by 0 bases, with 9 bases between. The V gene's germline CDR1 is GTSNPN and CDR2 SVGIG (reference sequence). CDR3 residues: CAWTRMANTGELFF. CDR3 bases: TGTGCCTGGACAAGGATGGCGAACACCGGGGAGCTGTTTTTT.

The chain links TRBV28 to TRBJ2-5; no reliable D call. The V end lost 6 bases, the J end lost 5 bases, and 13 bases lay between the germline ends. The CDR3 consists of 13 residues. Germline V CDR1 and CDR2: MDHEN, SYDVKM. The CDR3 DNA follows: TGTGCCAGCAGGCCGACGGCGGCCGAGACCCAGTACTTC. Protein sequence: CASRPTAAETQYF. Full variable domain (missing parts from reference TRBV28 and TRBJ2-5): DVKVTQSSRYLVKRTGEKVFLECVQDMDHENMFWYRQDPGLGLRLIYFSYDVKMKEKGDIPEGYSVSREKKERFSLILESASTNQTSMYLCASRPTAAETQYFGPGTRLLVL.

The chain couples TRBV7-3 to TRBJ2-3, with D unclear. V gave up 5 bases and J gave up 2 bases, with 14 bases separating them. CDR1 SGHTA and CDR2 FQGTGA come from the germline V gene. This CDR3 contains 15 residues. In nucleotides, the CDR3 is TGTGCCAGCAGCCCCAGACTTGGCCTCACAGATACGCAGTATTTT. Encoded protein: CASSPRLGLTDTQYF.

The V call is TRBV3-1, the J call TRBJ2-5; 8 bases are shared with TRBD1. The CDR3 consists of 14 residues. CDR1 and CDR2 from the germline V gene are LGHDT and YNNKEL (reference sequence). V trimming: 5 bases; J trimming: 5 bases; junction bases outside the gene matches: 7. The CDR3 DNA is TGTGCCAGCAGCTGGGGACAGGCCGAGGAGACCCAGTACTTC. Protein product: CASSWGQAEETQYF.

This chain uses TRBV5-4 with TRBJ2-1; 7 nucleotides agree with TRBD1. The length of the CDR3 is 14 residues. J gave up 0 bases and V 4 bases, and 1 base lay outside the gene matches. Germline assignment: CDR1 SGHNT and CDR2 YYREEE (reference sequence). The CDR3: CASSRDSSYNEQFF. The CDR3 coding sequence is TGTGCCAGCAGCCGGGACAGCTCCTACAATGAGCAGTTCTTC.

In its sample, this clonotype was seen once. The chain has TRBV12-3 or TRBV12-4 and TRBJ2-7; D gene unclear. V was clipped by 3 bases and J by 3 bases, with 12 bases between them. The CDR3 consists of 14 residues. The CDR3 nucleotides read TGTGCCAGCAGTTTCCGACGACACCGCTACGAGCAGTACTTC. This translates into CASSFRRHRYEQYF.

The chain links TRBV9 to TRBJ1-1; TRBD1 might be the D (6 bases). Trimming removed 3 bases from V and 4 bases from J, with 16 bases in between. The germline V gene encodes CDR1 SGDLS and CDR2 YYNGEE. CDR3 length: 15 residues. In DNA, the CDR3 is TGTGCCAGCAGCGACCTACAGGGTTGGAGCACTGAAGCTTTCTTT. Translating gives CASSDLQGWSTEAFF.

V usage is TRBV6-6 and J usage is TRBJ1-2; D not resolved. Trimming took 0 bases from V and 2 from J, leaving 10 bases between them. Germline CDR1 reads MNHNY; CDR2 reads SVGAGI (reference sequence). This CDR3 has 15 residues. CDR3 sequence reads: CASSYSIKPNYGYTF. The CDR3 coding sequence is TGTGCCAGCAGTTACTCGATCAAGCCGAACTATGGCTACACCTTC.

The V call is TRBV29-1, the J call TRBJ1-5; TRBD1 agrees at 10 bases. The V gene end was trimmed by 7 bases and the J gene end by 5 bases; junction bases not matched to a gene: 8. Germline CDR1 reads SQVTM; CDR2 reads ANQGSEA. The length of the CDR3 is 14 residues. The CDR3 protein is CSASGTGADQPQHF. The CDR3 nucleotides are TGCAGCGCTTCCGGGACAGGGGCCGATCAGCCCCAGCATTTT.